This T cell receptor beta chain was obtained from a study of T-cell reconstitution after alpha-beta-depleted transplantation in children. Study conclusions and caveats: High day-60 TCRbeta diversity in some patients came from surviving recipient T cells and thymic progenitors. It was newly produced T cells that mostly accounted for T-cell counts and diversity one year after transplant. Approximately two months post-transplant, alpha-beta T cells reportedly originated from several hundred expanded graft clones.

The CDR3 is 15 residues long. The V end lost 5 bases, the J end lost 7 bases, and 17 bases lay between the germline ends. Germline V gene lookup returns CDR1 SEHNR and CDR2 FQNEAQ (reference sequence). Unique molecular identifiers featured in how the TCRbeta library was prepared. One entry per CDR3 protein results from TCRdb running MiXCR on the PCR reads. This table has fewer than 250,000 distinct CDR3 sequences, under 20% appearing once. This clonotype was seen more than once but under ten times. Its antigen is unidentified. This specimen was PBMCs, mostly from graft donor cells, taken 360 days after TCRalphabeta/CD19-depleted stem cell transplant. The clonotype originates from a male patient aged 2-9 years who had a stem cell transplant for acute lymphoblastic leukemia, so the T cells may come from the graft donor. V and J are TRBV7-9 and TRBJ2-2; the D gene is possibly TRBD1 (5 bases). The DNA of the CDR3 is TGTGCCAGCAGCCTTAGGGGTCCTCAGATCGGGGAGCTGTTTTTT. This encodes CASSLRGPQIGELFF.